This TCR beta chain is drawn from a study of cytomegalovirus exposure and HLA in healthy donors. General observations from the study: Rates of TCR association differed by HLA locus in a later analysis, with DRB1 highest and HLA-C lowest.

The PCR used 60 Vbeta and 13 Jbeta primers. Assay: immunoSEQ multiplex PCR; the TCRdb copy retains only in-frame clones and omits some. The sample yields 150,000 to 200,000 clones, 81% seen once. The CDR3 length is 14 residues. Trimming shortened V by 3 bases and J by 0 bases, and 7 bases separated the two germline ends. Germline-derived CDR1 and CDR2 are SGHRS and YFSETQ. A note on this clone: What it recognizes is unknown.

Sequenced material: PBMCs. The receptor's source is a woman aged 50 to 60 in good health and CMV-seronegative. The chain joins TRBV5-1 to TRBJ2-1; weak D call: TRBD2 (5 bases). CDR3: CASSSSSSYNEQFF. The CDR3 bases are TGCGCCAGCAGCTCTAGCTCCTCCTACAATGAGCAGTTCTTC. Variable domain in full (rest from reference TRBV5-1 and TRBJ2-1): KAGVTQTPRYLIKTRGQQVTLSCSPISGHRSVSWYQQTPGQGLQFLFEYFSETQRNKGNFPGRFSGRQFSNSRSEMNVSTLELGDSALYLCASSSSSSYNEQFFGPGTRLTVL.